These T cell receptor beta chains were read from a single sample in a study of blood T cell repertoires in COVID-19. Repertoires were generated with immunoSEQ multiplex PCR, while TCRdb's copy carries only in-frame clones and drops some. The sample holds 40,000 to 55,000 clones, less than 85% seen once. The sample was peripheral blood. Every receptor here comes from a man aged 45-65 years with acute or convalescent COVID-19. Each CDR3 is given with its conserved first and last residue. Fields, in order: J gene, clone size, D gene, V gene, CDR3 DNA, CDR3 protein. A D gene is named only where the DNA matches it firmly. The size entry is marked missing in some rows and otherwise reads once, few, many or a size class.

J gene: TRBJ2-7; clone size: NA; D gene: TRBD2; V gene: TRBV11-2; CDR3 DNA: TGTGCCAGCAGCTTAGTACCGGGACTAGCGGGAGTCCGTTACGAGCAGTACTTC; CDR3 protein: CASSLVPGLAGVRYEQYF
J gene: TRBJ2-3; clone size: NA; D gene: TRBD1; V gene: TRBV27; CDR3 DNA: TGTGCCAGCAGTTTACGGGACAGAAAAAGCACAGATACGCAGTATTTT; CDR3 protein: CASSLRDRKSTDTQYF
J gene: TRBJ2-2; clone size: once; D gene: TRBD2; V gene: TRBV13; CDR3 DNA: TGTGCCAGCAGCTTACCGACCGGGACTAGAACCGGGGAGCTGTTTTTT; CDR3 protein: CASSLPTGTRTGELFF
J gene: TRBJ1-1; clone size: NA; D gene: NA; V gene: TRBV30; CDR3 DNA: TGTGCCTGGGGCAGAGGGAGCACTGAAGCTTTCTTT; CDR3 protein: CAWGRGSTEAFF
J gene: TRBJ1-6; clone size: NA; D gene: TRBD1; V gene: TRBV18; CDR3 DNA: TGTGCCAGCTCATCCCAGGGGGGCTCAATGGATTCACCCCTCCACTTT; CDR3 protein: CASSSQGGSMDSPLHF
J gene: TRBJ1-1; clone size: NA; D gene: TRBD1; V gene: TRBV9; CDR3 DNA: TGTGCGAGCCATCCGGGACAGGGGGCAACTGAAGCTTTCTTT; CDR3 protein: CASHPGQGATEAFF
J gene: TRBJ1-1; clone size: NA; D gene: NA; V gene: TRBV25-1; CDR3 DNA: TGTGCCAGCAGTGGCTTCACAGAGACTGAAGCTTTCTTT; CDR3 protein: CASSGFTETEAFF
J gene: TRBJ2-3; clone size: NA; D gene: NA; V gene: TRBV21-1; CDR3 DNA: TGTGCCAGCAGCGGGCTAGCGTCGAACACAGATACGCAGTATTTT; CDR3 protein: CASSGLASNTDTQYF
J gene: TRBJ2-7; clone size: NA; D gene: TRBD1; V gene: TRBV6-2/TRBV6-3; CDR3 DNA: TGTGCCAGCAGTTCCGACAGGGTCCCTTACGAGCAGTACTTC; CDR3 protein: CASSSDRVPYEQYF
J gene: TRBJ2-1; clone size: NA; D gene: NA; V gene: TRBV14; CDR3 DNA: TGTGCCAGCAGCCCAGGCGCGGGGAGCTCCTACAATGAGCAGTTCTTC; CDR3 protein: CASSPGAGSSYNEQFF
J gene: TRBJ1-4; clone size: NA; D gene: TRBD1; V gene: TRBV2; CDR3 DNA: TGTGCCAGCAGTGCCAGGACAGGGAGTGAAAAACTGTTTTTT; CDR3 protein: CASSARTGSEKLFF
J gene: TRBJ2-1; clone size: NA; D gene: NA; V gene: TRBV2; CDR3 DNA: TGTGCCAGCAGTGGCGGGTGGCGGGCGCCAAAGAATGAGCAGTTCTTC; CDR3 protein: CASSGGWRAPKNEQFF
J gene: TRBJ2-1; clone size: NA; D gene: TRBD2; V gene: TRBV27; CDR3 DNA: TGTGCCAGCAGTTTATTAGCGGGGGCCTACAATGAGCAGTTCTTC; CDR3 protein: CASSLLAGAYNEQFF
J gene: TRBJ2-1; clone size: few; D gene: TRBD1; V gene: TRBV24-1; CDR3 DNA: TGTGCCACAGGACAGGGTTCGAATGAGCAGTTCTTC; CDR3 protein: CATGQGSNEQFF
J gene: TRBJ2-2; clone size: NA; D gene: TRBD1; V gene: TRBV10-3; CDR3 DNA: TGTGCCATCAGTGACCCCTCGGACAGGGGGCTCGTCGGGGAGCTGTTTTTT; CDR3 protein: CAISDPSDRGLVGELFF
J gene: TRBJ1-1; clone size: once; D gene: NA; V gene: TRBV5-4; CDR3 DNA: TGTGCCAGCAGCTTGGGCGGGCGGGACACTGAAGCTTTCTTT; CDR3 protein: CASSLGGRDTEAFF
J gene: TRBJ2-2; clone size: NA; D gene: NA; V gene: TRBV19; CDR3 DNA: TGTGCCAGCGAGCGTGGCGGGGAGCTGTTTTTT; CDR3 protein: CASERGGELFF
J gene: TRBJ2-7; clone size: NA; D gene: TRBD2; V gene: TRBV3-1/TRBV3-2; CDR3 DNA: TGTGCCAGCAGCCATGGGGTAGCGGGAGGCCCCCACTCCTACGAGCAGTACTTC; CDR3 protein: CASSHGVAGGPHSYEQYF
J gene: TRBJ1-4; clone size: NA; D gene: NA; V gene: TRBV5-1; CDR3 DNA: TGCGCCAGCAGCGAGGGATCTTCAACTGAAAAACTGTTTTTT; CDR3 protein: CASSEGSSTEKLFF
J gene: TRBJ2-5; clone size: NA; D gene: TRBD2; V gene: TRBV6-5; CDR3 DNA: TGTGCCAGCAGGCGGGAGGGCCTAGGGGAGACCCAGTACTTC; CDR3 protein: CASRREGLGETQYF
J gene: TRBJ2-5; clone size: NA; D gene: NA; V gene: TRBV9; CDR3 DNA: TGTGCCAGCAGCGTAGGTAGTTTCCAAGAGACCCAGTACTTC; CDR3 protein: CASSVGSFQETQYF
J gene: TRBJ1-1; clone size: once; D gene: NA; V gene: TRBV25-1; CDR3 DNA: TGTGCCAGCAGTGATTACATTGTTCACCAGAACACTGAAGCTTTCTTT; CDR3 protein: CASSDYIVHQNTEAFF
J gene: TRBJ1-1; clone size: medium-sized; D gene: NA; V gene: TRBV28; CDR3 DNA: TGTGCCAGCAGTCCGGGAGGCCCCGAGTCCACTGAAGCTTTCTTT; CDR3 protein: CASSPGGPESTEAFF
J gene: TRBJ2-7; clone size: NA; D gene: NA; V gene: TRBV2; CDR3 DNA: TGTGCCAGCAGTGAAGGCAGGGCGGCATCCTACGAGCAGTACTTC; CDR3 protein: CASSEGRAASYEQYF
J gene: TRBJ1-2; clone size: once; D gene: TRBD1; V gene: TRBV9; CDR3 DNA: TGTGCCAGCAGCGTAGAGGGGGCGTCCTATGGCTACACCTTC; CDR3 protein: CASSVEGASYGYTF
J gene: TRBJ2-1; clone size: NA; D gene: TRBD2; V gene: TRBV3-1/TRBV3-2; CDR3 DNA: TGTGCCAGCAGCTCTAGCGGGAGAATTTCCTACAATGAGCAGTTCTTC; CDR3 protein: CASSSSGRISYNEQFF